This paragraph reports one T cell receptor (beta chain). The antigen is not known. These data originate in a study of OX40 agonist ivuxolimab in advanced cancers. Study information: Patients received ivuxolimab, an agonistic anti-OX40 (CD134) antibody. Antecedent anti-PD-1, anti-PD-L1 or anti-CTLA-4 therapy was permissible, with under 50% having received some. Hepatocellular carcinoma, melanoma, renal cell or head and neck cancer affected the dose-escalation patients.

The V gene lost 6 bases and the J gene lost 4 bases, with 7 bases spanning the gap. The germline gives CDR1 MDHEN, CDR2 SYDVKM. The length of the CDR3 is 12 residues. Produced via immunoSEQ multiplex PCR; TCRdb's table is partial and in-frame only. The sample has some 97,000 clones, 91% seen once. Regarding the study as a whole: Relative to CD4+ cells, CD8+ T cells on average had more expanded clones.

The sample was CD4+ or CD8+ T cells sorted from blood, taken in a trial of the OX40 agonist ivuxolimab. The receptor was isolated from an adult with an advanced solid tumor such as melanoma, head and neck, liver or kidney cancer. The V and J genes are TRBV28 and TRBJ2-1; D unresolved. The CDR3 spells CASSINYNEQFF. The CDR3 DNA follows: TGTGCCAGCAGCATCAATTACAATGAGCAGTTCTTC.